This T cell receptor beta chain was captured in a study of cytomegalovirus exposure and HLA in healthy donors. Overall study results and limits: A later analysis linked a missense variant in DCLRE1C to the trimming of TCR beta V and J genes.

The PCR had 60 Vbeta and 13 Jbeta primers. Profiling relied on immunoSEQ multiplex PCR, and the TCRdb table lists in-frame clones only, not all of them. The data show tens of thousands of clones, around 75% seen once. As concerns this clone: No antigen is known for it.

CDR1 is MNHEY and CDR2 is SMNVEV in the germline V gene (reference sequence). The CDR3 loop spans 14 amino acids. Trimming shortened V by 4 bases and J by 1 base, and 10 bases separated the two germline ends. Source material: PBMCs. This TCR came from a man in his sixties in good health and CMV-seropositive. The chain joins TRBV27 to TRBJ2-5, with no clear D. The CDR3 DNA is TGTGCCAGCAGTTACAACGTGGCCCAAGAGACCCAGTACTTC. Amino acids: CASSYNVAQETQYF.